The TCR beta chain described here comes from a study of blood T cells in healthy people across ages. Broader study findings: Compared with aged donors, long-lived donors showed fewer expanded clones, suggesting selection.

Concerning this clonotype itself: Its antigen is undetermined.

Next came a second PCR, run for roughly 7 to 12 cycles, which used a sample-barcoded 5' primer along with a J-beta primer mix. TCRdb reanalysed the 5' RACE reads using MiXCR and keeps one entry per CDR3 protein. The table includes hundreds of thousands of distinct CDR3 sequences, about 45% detected once. The CDR3 is made up of 15 amino acids. The V and J ends lost 4 bases and 2 bases respectively, with 15 bases between them. From germline, CDR1 is MDHEN and CDR2 SYDVKM. V and J are TRBV28 and TRBJ2-7; no definite D call. The sample was blood. This receptor was obtained from an elderly man in good health. CDR3 DNA sequence: TGTGCCAGCAGTTCGTTATTTCGGTGGGCCTACGAGCAGTACTTC. Translation gives CASSSLFRWAYEQYF.